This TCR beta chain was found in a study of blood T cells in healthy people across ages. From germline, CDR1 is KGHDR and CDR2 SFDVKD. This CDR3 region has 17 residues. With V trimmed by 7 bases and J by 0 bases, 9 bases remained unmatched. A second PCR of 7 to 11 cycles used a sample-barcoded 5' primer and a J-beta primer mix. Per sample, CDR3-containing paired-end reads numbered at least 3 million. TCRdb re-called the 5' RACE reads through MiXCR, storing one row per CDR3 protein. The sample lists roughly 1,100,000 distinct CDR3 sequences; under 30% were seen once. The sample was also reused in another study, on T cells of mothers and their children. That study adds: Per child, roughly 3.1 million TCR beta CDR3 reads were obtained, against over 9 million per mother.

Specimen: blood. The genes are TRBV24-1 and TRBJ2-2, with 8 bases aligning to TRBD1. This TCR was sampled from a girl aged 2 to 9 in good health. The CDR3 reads CATSVLRQGTNTGELFF. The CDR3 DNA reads TGTGCCACCAGCGTTCTGCGACAGGGGACGAACACCGGGGAGCTGTTTTTT.